This T cell receptor beta chain was captured by sequencing in a study of cytomegalovirus exposure and HLA in healthy donors. The primer mix had 60 Vbeta and 13 Jbeta primers. Assay used: immunoSEQ multiplex PCR; TCRdb lists only in-frame clones, some missing. Among under 200,000 clones listed, approximately 82% were seen once. Germline trimming cut 2 bases from V and 4 bases from J; bases unmatched to any gene: 7. The CDR3 is 15 amino acids. Looked up from germline, CDR1 is MNHEY and CDR2 is SVGAGI. Input material: PBMCs. The clonotype comes from a male donor in good health and CMV-seronegative. The chain has TRBV6-5 and TRBJ2-7; 8 bases match TRBD1. DNA for the CDR3: TGTGCCAGCAGTTACCGGACAGGGAGGCGGTACGAGCAGTACTTC. Translation: CASSYRTGRRYEQYF.